This TCR beta chain was recovered during a study of blood T cell repertoires in COVID-19. Study-level information: Spain, Italy and the United States supplied samples that represented acute and convalescent COVID-19. The analysed material was cDNA or gDNA that came from T cells, B-cell-depleted T cells, or PBMCs.

In the original workflow: The assay estimated nucleated cells by amplifying reference gene primers. Assay: immunoSEQ multiplex PCR; the TCRdb copy retains only in-frame clones and omits some. The V and J calls and clone size are taken from that table; D and trimming were inferred from the DNA. Counted here are around 60,000 clones, roughly two thirds occurring once; the ten biggest clones make up around 4.8%. While infection was still active, Seattle patients were enrolled and then followed longitudinally. The CDR3 totals 13 residues. The trim removed 6 bases at V and 11 bases at J, leaving 3 bases unmatched. Germline assignment: CDR1 SNHLY and CDR2 FYNNEI. This clone was counted many times.

V usage is TRBV2 and J usage is TRBJ1-6, with TRBD1 matching over 11 bases. This TCR was sampled from a woman between 65 and 79 years old with COVID-19, enrolled during active disease. Sequences were obtained from peripheral blood. This chain's CDR3 is CASRGTGGAPLHF. CDR3 nucleotide sequence: TGTGCCAGCAGAGGGACAGGGGGGGCACCCCTCCACTTT.